This T cell receptor beta chain is from a study of T cells after posttransplantation cyclophosphamide. Some clones are missing from TCRdb's copy, which holds only in-frame ones; the method was immunoSEQ multiplex PCR. The table records more than 30,000 clones, 75% to 95% of them present only once. The naive gate required viable CD3+CD4+ or CD3+CD8+ cells with CCR7+CD45RA+CD45RO-CD95-CD27+CD28+ phenotype. Germline values: CDR1 LNHNV, CDR2 YYDKDF (reference sequence). The CDR3 loop spans 15 amino acids. The trim removed 6 bases at V and 9 bases at J, leaving 10 bases unmatched. The sequenced sample consisted of naive CD4+ T cells sorted from PBMCs. The clonotype originates from a woman aged 55-69 years in good health, CMV-negative, and a related stem cell transplant donor. This chain uses TRBV15 with TRBJ1-6; 8 nucleotides line up with TRBD1. In nucleotides, the CDR3 is TGTGCCACCAGGTCCCTGGACAGGGAAGTTTCACCCCTCCACTTT. It is translated as CATRSLDREVSPLHF.